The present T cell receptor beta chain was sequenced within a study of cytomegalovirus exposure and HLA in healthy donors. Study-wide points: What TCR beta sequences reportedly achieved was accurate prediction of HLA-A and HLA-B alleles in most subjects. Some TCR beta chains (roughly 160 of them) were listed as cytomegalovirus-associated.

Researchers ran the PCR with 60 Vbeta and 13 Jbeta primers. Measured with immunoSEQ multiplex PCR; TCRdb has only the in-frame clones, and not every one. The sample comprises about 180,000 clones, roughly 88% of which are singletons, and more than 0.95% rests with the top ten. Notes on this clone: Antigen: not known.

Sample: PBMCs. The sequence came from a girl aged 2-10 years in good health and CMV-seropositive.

The CDR3 loop reads CASSAPLTSRGYEQYF. As DNA, the CDR3 is TGTGCCAGCAGTGCACCATTGACTAGCCGAGGGTACGAGCAGTACTTC. The V call is TRBV27, the J call TRBJ2-7; TRBD2 aligns across 7 bases. The germline gives CDR1 MNHEY, CDR2 SMNVEV (reference sequence). The CDR3 is 16 residues long. The junction had 14 bases not matched to a gene; V was cut back by 5 bases and J by 4 bases.